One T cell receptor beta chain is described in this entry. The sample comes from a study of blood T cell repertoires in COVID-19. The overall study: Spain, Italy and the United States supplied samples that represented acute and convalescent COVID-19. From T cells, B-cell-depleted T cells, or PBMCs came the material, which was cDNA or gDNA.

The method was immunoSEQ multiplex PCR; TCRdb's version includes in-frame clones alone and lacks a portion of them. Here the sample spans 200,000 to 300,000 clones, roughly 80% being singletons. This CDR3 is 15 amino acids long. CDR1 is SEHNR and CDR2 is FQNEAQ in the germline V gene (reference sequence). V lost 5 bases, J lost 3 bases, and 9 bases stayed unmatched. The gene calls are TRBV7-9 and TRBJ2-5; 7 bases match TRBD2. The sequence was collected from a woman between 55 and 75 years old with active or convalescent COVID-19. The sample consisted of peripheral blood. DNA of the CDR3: TGTGCCAGCAGCCTACAAGGGACTACTAAAGAGACCCAGTACTTC. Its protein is CASSLQGTTKETQYF.